These 3 T cell receptor beta chains came from one sample sequenced in a study of regulatory T cells in long-lasting Graves disease. The authors built TCR beta libraries using iRepertoire HTBI primers and Arm-PCR of CDR3 regions. One entry per CDR3 protein, called by TCRdb with MiXCR from the multiplex PCR reads. The sample shows about 540,000 distinct CDR3 sequences, approximately 15% of them seen only once. The time point: newly diagnosed GD, antithyroid drugs for less than 3 months. The TCR library was made from RNA extracted from PBMCs. Another study also made use of these data, one on T cells in Graves' hyperthyroidism and ophthalmopathy.

The sample here was peripheral blood mononuclear cells (PBMCs), taken at new diagnosis, from a patient treated with antithyroid drugs. These receptors were taken from a young man with Graves disease.

In its sample, this clonotype was seen many times. The V and J genes are TRBV28 and TRBJ1-3, with D unresolved. Germline V CDR1 and CDR2: MDHEN, SYDVKM. V was shortened by 4 bases and J by 0 bases, with 13 bases between the two germline ends. CDR3 length: 16 residues. The CDR3 DNA sequence: TGTGCCAGCAGTTCGCGGACGGCTAGCTCTGGAAACACCATATATTTT. Amino acids: CASSSRTASSGNTIYF.

The rearrangement joins TRBV25-1 to TRBJ2-7; D is unclear. Germline CDR1 is MGHDK and CDR2 is SYGVNS. The CDR3 consists of 12 residues. V was trimmed by 8 bases and J by 0 bases, leaving 8 bases between them. CDR3 in amino acids: CASGYSSYEQYF. CDR3 DNA: TGTGCCAGCGGTTACAGCTCCTACGAGCAGTACTTC.

In its sample, this clonotype was seen many times. The genes are TRBV11-1 and TRBJ2-1, with D perhaps TRBD2 (5 bases). The V gene lost 9 bases and the J gene lost 6 bases, with 18 bases spanning the gap. Per germline, CDR1 SGHAT and CDR2 FQDESV (reference sequence). The CDR3 loop spans 14 amino acids. CDR3 protein: CASSNQRVSNEQFF. Written as DNA, the CDR3 is TGTGCCAGTTCGAACCAGAGGGTTTCCAATGAGCAGTTCTTC.